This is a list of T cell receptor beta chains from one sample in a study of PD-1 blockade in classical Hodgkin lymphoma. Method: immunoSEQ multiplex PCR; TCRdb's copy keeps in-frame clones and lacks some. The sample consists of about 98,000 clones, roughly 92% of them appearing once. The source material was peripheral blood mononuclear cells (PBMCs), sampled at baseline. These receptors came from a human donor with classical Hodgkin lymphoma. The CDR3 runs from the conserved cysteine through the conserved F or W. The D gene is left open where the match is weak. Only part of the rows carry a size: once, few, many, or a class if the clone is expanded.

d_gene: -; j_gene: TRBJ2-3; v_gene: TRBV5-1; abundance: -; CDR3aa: CASSLGGPSTDTQYF; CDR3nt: TGCGCCAGCAGCTTGGGCGGCCCTAGCACAGATACGCAGTATTTT
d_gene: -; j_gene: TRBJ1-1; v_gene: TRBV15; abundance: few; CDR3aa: CATSSTRTEAFF; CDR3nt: TGTGCCACCAGCAGTACCAGGACTGAAGCTTTCTTT
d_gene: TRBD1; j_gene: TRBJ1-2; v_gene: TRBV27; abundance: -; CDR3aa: CASSLSPSGQGLYGYTF; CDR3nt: TGTGCCAGCAGTTTATCCCCGTCGGGACAGGGACTCTATGGCTACACCTTC
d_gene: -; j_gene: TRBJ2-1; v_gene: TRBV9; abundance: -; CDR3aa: CASSVAVTYNEQFF; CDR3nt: TGTGCCAGCAGCGTAGCGGTAACCTACAATGAGCAGTTCTTC
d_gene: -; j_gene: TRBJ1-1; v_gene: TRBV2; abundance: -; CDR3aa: CASSRSTEAFF; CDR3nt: TGTGCCAGCAGCCGATCCACTGAAGCTTTCTTT
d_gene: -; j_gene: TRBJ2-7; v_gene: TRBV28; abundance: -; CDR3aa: CASSFRLNPTGTYEQYF; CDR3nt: TGTGCCAGCAGTTTCCGGCTTAATCCGACAGGGACTTACGAGCAGTACTTC
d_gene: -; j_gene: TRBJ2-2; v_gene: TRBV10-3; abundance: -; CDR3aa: CAISIRVTGELFF; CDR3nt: TGTGCCATCAGCATTAGGGTCACCGGGGAGCTGTTTTTT
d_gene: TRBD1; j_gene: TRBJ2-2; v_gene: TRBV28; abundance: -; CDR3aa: CASNPDRGVSGELFF; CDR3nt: TGTGCCAGCAACCCCGACAGGGGGGTGTCCGGGGAGCTGTTTTTT
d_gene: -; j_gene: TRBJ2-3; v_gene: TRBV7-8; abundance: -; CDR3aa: CASRGRTDTQYF; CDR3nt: TGTGCCAGCAGAGGGAGAACAGATACGCAGTATTTT
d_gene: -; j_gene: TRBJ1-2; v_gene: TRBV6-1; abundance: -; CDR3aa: CASSVTKDTYGYTF; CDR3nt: TGTGCCAGCAGTGTGACGAAGGACACCTATGGCTACACCTTC
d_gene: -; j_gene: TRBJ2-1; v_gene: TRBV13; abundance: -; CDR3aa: CASSSTDGGEVFF; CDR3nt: TGTGCCAGCAGCTCGACCGACGGGGGAGAAGTGTTCTTC
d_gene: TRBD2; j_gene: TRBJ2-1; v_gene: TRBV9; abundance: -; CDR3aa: CASSVATASGSGEQFF; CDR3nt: TGTGCCAGCAGCGTAGCTACGGCTAGCGGGAGTGGTGAGCAGTTCTTC
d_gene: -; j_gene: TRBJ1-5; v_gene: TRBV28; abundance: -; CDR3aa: CASSFPGANQPQHF; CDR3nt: TGTGCCAGCAGTTTCCCAGGGGCCAATCAGCCCCAGCATTTT
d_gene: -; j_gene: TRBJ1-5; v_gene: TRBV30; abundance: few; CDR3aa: CAWSGGYSNQPQHF; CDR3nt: TGTGCCTGGAGTGGGGGATATAGCAATCAGCCCCAGCATTTT
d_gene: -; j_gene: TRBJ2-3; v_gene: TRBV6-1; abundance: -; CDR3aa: CASIWEHRTDTQYF; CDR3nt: TGTGCCAGCATCTGGGAGCATCGCACAGATACGCAGTATTTT
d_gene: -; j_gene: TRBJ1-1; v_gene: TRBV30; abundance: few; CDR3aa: CAWSPGRTEAFF; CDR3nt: TGTGCCTGGAGCCCCGGGCGGACTGAAGCTTTCTTT
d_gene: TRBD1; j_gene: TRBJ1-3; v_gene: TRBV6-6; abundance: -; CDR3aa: CASNQGQGNTIYF; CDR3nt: TGTGCCAGCAATCAAGGACAGGGGAACACCATATATTTT
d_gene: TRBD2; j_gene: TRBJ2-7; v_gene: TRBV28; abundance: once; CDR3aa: CASSLWGLAYYEQYF; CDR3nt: TGTGCCAGCAGTTTATGGGGACTAGCTTACTACGAGCAGTACTTC
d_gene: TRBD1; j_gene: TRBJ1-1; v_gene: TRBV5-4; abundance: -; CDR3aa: CASRQGSNTEAFF; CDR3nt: TGTGCCAGCCGACAGGGGTCGAACACTGAAGCTTTCTTT
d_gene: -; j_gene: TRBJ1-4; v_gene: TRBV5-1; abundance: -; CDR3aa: CASSWETIGRAEKLFF; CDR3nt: TGCGCCAGCAGCTGGGAGACTATCGGGCGAGCAGAAAAACTGTTTTTT
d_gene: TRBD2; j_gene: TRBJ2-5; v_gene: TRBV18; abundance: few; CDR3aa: CASCQTSYQETQYF; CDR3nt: TGTGCCAGCTGTCAGACTAGCTACCAAGAGACCCAGTACTTC
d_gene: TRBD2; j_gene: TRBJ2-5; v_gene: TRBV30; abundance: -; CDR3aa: CAWEPGLAGEETQYF; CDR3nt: TGTGCCTGGGAGCCGGGACTAGCGGGAGAAGAGACCCAGTACTTC
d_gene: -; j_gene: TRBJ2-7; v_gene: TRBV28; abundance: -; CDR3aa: CASSLLPGAYEQYF; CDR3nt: TGTGCCAGCAGTTTACTGCCAGGGGCCTACGAGCAGTACTTC
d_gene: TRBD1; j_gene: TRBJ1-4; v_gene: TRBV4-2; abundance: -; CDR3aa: CASSLPRTGSNEKLFF; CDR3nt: TGTGCCAGCAGCCTCCCCCGGACAGGCTCTAATGAAAAACTGTTTTTT
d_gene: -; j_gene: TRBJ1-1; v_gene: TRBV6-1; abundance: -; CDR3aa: CASSDGVGRRTEAFF; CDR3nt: TGTGCCAGCAGTGATGGGGTGGGACGGCGTACAGAAGCTTTCTTT
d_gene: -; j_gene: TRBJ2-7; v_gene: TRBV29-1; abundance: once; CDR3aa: CSARTRSSYEQYF; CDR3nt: TGCAGCGCTCGGACGAGAAGCTCCTACGAGCAGTACTTC
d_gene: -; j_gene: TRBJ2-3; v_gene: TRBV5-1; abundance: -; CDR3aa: CASSLGSGASDTQYF; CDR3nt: TGCGCCAGCAGCTTGGGGTCGGGAGCCTCAGATACGCAGTATTTT
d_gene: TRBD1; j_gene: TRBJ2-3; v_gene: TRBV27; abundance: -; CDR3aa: CASSFGQGGTDTQYF; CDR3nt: TGTGCCAGCAGTTTCGGACAGGGGGGCACAGATACGCAGTATTTT
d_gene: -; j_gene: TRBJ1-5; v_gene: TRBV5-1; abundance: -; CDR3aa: CASSLQGDQPQHF; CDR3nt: TGCGCCAGCAGCCTTCAGGGAGATCAGCCCCAGCATTTT
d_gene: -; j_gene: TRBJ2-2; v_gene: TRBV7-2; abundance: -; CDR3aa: CASSRILGTLNTGELFF; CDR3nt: TGTGCCAGCAGCCGAATTCTCGGGACCTTGAACACCGGGGAGCTGTTTTTT
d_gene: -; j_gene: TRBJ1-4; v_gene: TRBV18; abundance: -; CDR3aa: CASSRQENEKLFF; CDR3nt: TGTGCCAGCTCACGGCAGGAGAATGAAAAACTGTTTTTT
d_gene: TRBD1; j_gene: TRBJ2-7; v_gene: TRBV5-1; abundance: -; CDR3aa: CASSYRPGTGSSYEQYF; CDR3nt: TGCGCCAGCAGCTACCGACCTGGGACAGGCAGCTCCTACGAGCAGTACTTC